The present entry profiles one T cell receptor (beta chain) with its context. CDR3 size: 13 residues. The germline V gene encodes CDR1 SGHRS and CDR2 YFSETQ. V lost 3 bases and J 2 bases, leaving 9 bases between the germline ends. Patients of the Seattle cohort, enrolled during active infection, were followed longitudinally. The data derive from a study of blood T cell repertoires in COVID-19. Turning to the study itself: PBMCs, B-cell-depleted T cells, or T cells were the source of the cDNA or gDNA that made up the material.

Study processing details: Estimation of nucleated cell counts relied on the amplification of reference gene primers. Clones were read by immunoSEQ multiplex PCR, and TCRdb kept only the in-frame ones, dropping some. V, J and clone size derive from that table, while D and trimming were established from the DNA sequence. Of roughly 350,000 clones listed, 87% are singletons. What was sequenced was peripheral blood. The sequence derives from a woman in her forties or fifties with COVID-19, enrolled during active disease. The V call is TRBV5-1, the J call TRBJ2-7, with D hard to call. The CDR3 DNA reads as TGCGCCAGCAGCTGGCTCAGGCCCTACGAGCAGTACTTC. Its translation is CASSWLRPYEQYF.